Presented here are 20 T cell receptor beta chains from one specimen sequenced in a study of blood T cell repertoires in COVID-19. The repertoire was sequenced with immunoSEQ multiplex PCR; TCRdb's copy has only in-frame clones and lacks some. In the table there are some 140,000 clones, around 87% of which are singletons. Sequencing was performed on peripheral blood. These TCRs come from a woman aged 50 to 60 who had recovered from COVID-19.

The chain links TRBV10-1 to TRBJ2-7; 8 positions agree with TRBD1. This CDR3 contains 12 residues. V trimming: 2 bases; J trimming: 8 bases; junction bases outside the gene matches: 2. CDR1 is WNHNN and CDR2 is SYGVQD in the germline V gene (reference sequence). The CDR3 DNA sequence: TGCGCCAGCAGTGAGGCAGGGGGCAAGCAGTACTTC. It translates to CASSEAGGKQYF.

The rearrangement uses TRBV19 and TRBJ2-1; a possible D gene is TRBD2 (5 bases). V lost 6 bases, J lost 4 bases, and 13 bases lay in between. Germline CDR1 LNHDA, CDR2 SQIVND (reference sequence). The CDR3 runs 14 residues. CDR3 protein: CASSGGGRYNEQFF. DNA of the CDR3: TGTGCCAGTAGCGGAGGCGGGCGTTACAATGAGCAGTTCTTC.

The V and J genes are TRBV9 and TRBJ2-1, with TRBD2 identical over 7 bases. Unmatched junction bases numbered 9, after V lost 3 bases and J lost 6 bases. In germline, CDR1 is SGDLS, CDR2 YYNGEE. This CDR3 is built from 15 residues. DNA of the CDR3: TGTGCCAGCAGCGCCACTAGCGCCCCCGGCAATGAGCAGTTCTTC. Its protein is CASSATSAPGNEQFF.

The CDR3: CASRDTSGGIYEQYF. CDR3 in DNA: TGCGCCAGCAGGGATACTAGCGGGGGGATTTACGAGCAGTACTTC. The chain recombines TRBV4-1 with TRBJ2-7, with 12 bases fitting TRBD2. J lost 4 bases, V lost 6 bases, and 7 bases had no gene match. The CDR3 is 15 residues long. From germline, CDR1 is MGHRA and CDR2 YSYEKL.

As DNA, the CDR3 is TGTGCCAGCAGCCCTGTAGAGGTGCCGTCCTATGGCTACACCTTC. Its protein product is CASSPVEVPSYGYTF. V is TRBV6-6 and J is TRBJ1-2; D is unclear. Deletions cut 6 bases from V and 4 bases from J, with 18 bases between. The CDR3 runs to 15 residues. CDR1 MNHNY and CDR2 SVGAGI come from the germline V gene (reference sequence).

In this sample, this clone turned up once. The rearrangement uses TRBV14 and TRBJ2-5, with TRBD2 as a possible D gene (6 bases). V lost 1 base to trimming and J lost 9 bases, with 12 bases between them. The CDR3 loop spans 13 amino acids. Germline V gene data show CDR1 as SGHDN and CDR2 as FVKESK. CDR3 loop: CASSQVLGGAQYF. CDR3 in DNA: TGTGCCAGCAGCCAAGTACTCGGAGGGGCCCAGTACTTC.

This chain links TRBV2 with TRBJ2-5; 8 bases map to TRBD2. Germline V CDR1 and CDR2: SNHLY, FYNNEI. The CDR3 loop spans 15 amino acids. Trimming took 8 bases from V and 1 from J; bases not matched to a gene: 9. The CDR3 loop is CASSREGGIQETQYF. CDR3 nucleotides: TGTGCCAGCTCTCGGGAGGGGGGGATCCAAGAGACCCAGTACTTC.

The rearrangement joins TRBV3-1 (or the pseudogene TRBV3-2) to TRBJ2-2; the match to TRBD1 covers 7 bases. Germline-derived CDR1 and CDR2 are LGHDT and YNNKEL (reference sequence). Trimming took 3 bases from V and 7 from J; bases not matched to a gene: 5. This CDR3 is 14 amino acids long. Here the CDR3 reads CASSHKTGLGELFF. CDR3 coding DNA: TGTGCCAGCAGCCACAAGACAGGGCTCGGGGAGCTGTTTTTT.

The V call is TRBV2, the J call TRBJ1-5, with D possibly matching TRBD1 (5 bases). The CDR3 loop spans 14 amino acids. The V end lost 4 bases, the J end lost 4 bases, and 11 bases lay between the germline ends. The V gene's germline CDR1 is SNHLY and CDR2 FYNNEI. CDR3 protein: CASSAQAINQPQHF. The CDR3 DNA sequence: TGTGCCAGCAGTGCACAGGCGATTAATCAGCCCCAGCATTTT.

This clone appeared a single time. The chain carries TRBV2 and TRBJ2-7, with 11 positions matching TRBD2. The CDR3 is 17 amino acids. The V segment lost 5 bases and the J segment 6 bases; nucleotides outside the gene matches: 15. The germline V gene encodes CDR1 SNHLY and CDR2 FYNNEI. The DNA of the CDR3 is TGTGCCAGCAGTCAAACTAGCGGGGGACTTCTCTGGGGCGAGCAGTACTTC. Translated, it gives CASSQTSGGLLWGEQYF. The full variable domain, rest sourced from reference TRBV2 and TRBJ2-7, is EPEVTQTPSHQVTQMGQEVILRCVPISNHLYFYWYRQILGQKVEFLVSFYNNEISEKSEIFDDQFSVERPDGSNFTLKIRSTKLEDSAMYFCASSQTSGGLLWGEQYFGPGTRLTVT.

V and J are TRBV7-3 and TRBJ2-2, with TRBD1 identical over 11 bases. CDR3 length equals 18 residues. V shed 3 bases, J shed 5 bases, and the junction held 11 bases outside the gene matches. Germline V gene lookup returns CDR1 SGHTA and CDR2 FQGTGA. The CDR3 spells CASSLSGGTGGRTGELFF. CDR3 in DNA: TGTGCCAGCAGCTTGTCCGGAGGGACAGGGGGGAGGACCGGGGAGCTGTTTTTT.

This rearrangement joins TRBV29-1 to TRBJ1-2; D call uncertain. V lost 6 bases to trimming and J lost 5 bases, with 10 bases between them. This CDR3 spans 11 amino acids. Germline values: CDR1 SQVTM, CDR2 ANQGSEA. CDR3 DNA: TGCAGCGTAGCGCGGACTTATGGCTACACCTTC. Translation: CSVARTYGYTF.

The rearrangement uses TRBV4-1 and TRBJ1-6, with D unresolved. Trimming removed 3 bases at V and 13 bases at J, with 16 bases between. The CDR3 runs to 14 residues. Germline V gene sequence: CDR1 MGHRA, CDR2 YSYEKL. CDR3 sequence (DNA): TGCGCCAGCAGCCAGATCCCTACGGGATTCCCCCTCCACTTT. Amino acids: CASSQIPTGFPLHF.

CDR3 bases: TGTGCCAGCAGCTTAGGGAGAGATACGCAGTATTTT. The encoded protein is CASSLGRDTQYF. This sequence joins TRBV7-8 and TRBJ2-3; the D is unclear. Germline V gene lookup returns CDR1 SGHVS and CDR2 FQNEAQ. Trimming left V 1 base short and J 5 bases short, with 4 bases between. The CDR3 sequence is 12 residues long.

V is TRBV27 and J is TRBJ2-2; D possibly corresponds to TRBD1 (5 bases). Germline CDR1 and CDR2: MNHEY and SMNVEV (reference sequence). With 3 bases removed from V and 6 bases from J, the gap between germline ends came to 14 bases. The CDR3 is made up of 15 amino acids. The CDR3 DNA reads TGTGCCAGCAGTTTCTTCTCAGGGAAGGCCGGGGAGCTGTTTTTT. This encodes CASSFFSGKAGELFF.

The chain combines TRBV7-3 with TRBJ2-2; tentatively, D is TRBD2 (6 bases). Germline-derived CDR1 and CDR2 are SGHTA and FQGTGA. V lost 4 bases to trimming and J lost 2 bases, with 11 bases between them. This CDR3 region has 15 residues. The CDR3 sequence: CASSSFGGNTGELFF. Here the CDR3 DNA reads TGTGCCAGCAGCTCCTTCGGGGGAAACACCGGGGAGCTGTTTTTT.

The J gene is TRBJ2-7, the V gene TRBV5-1, with 8 bases lining up with TRBD1. The germline gives CDR1 SGHRS, CDR2 YFSETQ. The V and J ends lost 0 bases and 5 bases, in that order; junction bases with no gene match: 4. The CDR3 extends over 14 amino acids. CDR3 sequence (DNA): TGCGCCAGCAGCTTGGGCCAGGGGGCGAACGAGCAGTACTTC. Protein: CASSLGQGANEQYF.

J is TRBJ1-1 and V is TRBV5-5, with a possible D match to TRBD1 (5 bases). This CDR3 has 15 amino acids. Germline V gene lookup returns CDR1 SGHKS and CDR2 YYEKEE (reference sequence). V lost 2 bases, J lost 2 bases, and 13 bases lay in between. The CDR3 loop reads CASSFLDSFNTEAFF. The CDR3 nucleotides read TGTGCCAGCAGCTTCCTCGACAGCTTTAACACTGAAGCTTTCTTT.

The gene calls are TRBV5-1 and TRBJ2-7; tentative D call: TRBD1 (5 bases). CDR1 SGHRS and CDR2 YFSETQ come from the germline V gene. V lost 4 bases and J 0 bases, leaving 20 bases between the germline ends. The length of the CDR3 is 17 residues. CDR3 residues: CASSPTARSQGSYEQYF. The CDR3 DNA reads TGCGCCAGCAGCCCCACCGCCCGGTCCCAGGGCTCCTACGAGCAGTACTTC.

The rearrangement joins TRBV24-1 to TRBJ2-7; unclear D gene. This CDR3 region has 13 residues. Germline V gene data show CDR1 as KGHDR and CDR2 as SFDVKD. Trimming shortened V by 2 bases and J by 2 bases, and 6 bases separated the two germline ends. The CDR3 spells CATSDWSAYEQYF. The CDR3 bases are TGTGCCACCAGTGATTGGTCGGCCTACGAGCAGTACTTC.